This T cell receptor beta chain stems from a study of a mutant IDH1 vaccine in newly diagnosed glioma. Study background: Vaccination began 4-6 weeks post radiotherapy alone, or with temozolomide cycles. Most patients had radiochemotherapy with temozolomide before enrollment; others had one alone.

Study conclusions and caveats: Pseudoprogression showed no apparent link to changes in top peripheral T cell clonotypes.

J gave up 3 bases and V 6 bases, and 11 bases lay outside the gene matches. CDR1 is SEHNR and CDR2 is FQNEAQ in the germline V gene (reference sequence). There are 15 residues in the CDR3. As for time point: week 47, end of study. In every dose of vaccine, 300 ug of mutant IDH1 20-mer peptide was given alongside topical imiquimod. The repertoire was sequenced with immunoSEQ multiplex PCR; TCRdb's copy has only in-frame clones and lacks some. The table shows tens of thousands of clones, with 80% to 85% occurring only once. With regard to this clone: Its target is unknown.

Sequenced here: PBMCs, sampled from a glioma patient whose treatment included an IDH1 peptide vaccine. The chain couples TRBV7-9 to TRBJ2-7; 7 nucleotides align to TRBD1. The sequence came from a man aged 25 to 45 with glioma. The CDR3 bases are TGTGCCAGCAGTTCCCCAAGGGACAGAAACTACGAGCAGTACTTC. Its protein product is CASSSPRDRNYEQYF.